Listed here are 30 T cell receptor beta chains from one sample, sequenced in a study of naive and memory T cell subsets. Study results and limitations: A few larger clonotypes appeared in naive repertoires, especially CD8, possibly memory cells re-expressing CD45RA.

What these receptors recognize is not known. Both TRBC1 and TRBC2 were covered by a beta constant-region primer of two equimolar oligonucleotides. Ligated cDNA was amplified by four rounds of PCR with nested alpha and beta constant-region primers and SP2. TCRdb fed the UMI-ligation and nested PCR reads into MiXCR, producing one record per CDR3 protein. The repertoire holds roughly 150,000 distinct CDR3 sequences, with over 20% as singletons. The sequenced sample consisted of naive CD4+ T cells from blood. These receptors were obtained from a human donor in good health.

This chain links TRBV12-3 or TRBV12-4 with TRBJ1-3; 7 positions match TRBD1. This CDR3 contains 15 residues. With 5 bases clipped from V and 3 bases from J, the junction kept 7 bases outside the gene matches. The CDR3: CASSHRQGRGNTIYF. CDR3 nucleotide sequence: TGTGCCAGCAGTCACCGACAGGGACGTGGAAACACCATATATTTT.

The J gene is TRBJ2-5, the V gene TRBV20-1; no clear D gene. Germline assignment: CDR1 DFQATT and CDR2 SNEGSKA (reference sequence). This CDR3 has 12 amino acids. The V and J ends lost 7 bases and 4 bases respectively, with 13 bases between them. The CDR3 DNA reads TGCAGTGTTGGGCCTCTTGGAGAGACCCAGTACTTC. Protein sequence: CSVGPLGETQYF.

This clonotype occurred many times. CDR3 region: CASSLAPRSGFQETQYF. As DNA, the CDR3 is TGTGCCAGCAGCTTAGCGCCGAGGAGCGGGTTTCAAGAGACCCAGTACTTC. This chain uses TRBV7-8 with TRBJ2-5, with D perhaps matching TRBD2 (6 bases). The CDR3 totals 17 residues. Germline V gives CDR1 SGHVS, CDR2 FQNEAQ. V was clipped by 0 bases and J by 2 bases, with 16 bases between them.

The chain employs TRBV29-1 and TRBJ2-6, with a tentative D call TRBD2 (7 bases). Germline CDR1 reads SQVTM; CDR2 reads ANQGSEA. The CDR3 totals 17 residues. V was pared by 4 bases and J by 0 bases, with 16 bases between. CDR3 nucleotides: TGCAGCGTTGGGGCGGGGGCCGTGAGCTCTGGGGCCAACGTCCTGACTTTC. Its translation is CSVGAGAVSSGANVLTF.

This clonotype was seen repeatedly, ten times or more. The DNA of the CDR3 is TGCAGCGTGCGGGCTGGGGCCAGCAATCAGCCCCAGCATTTT. Translation gives CSVRAGASNQPQHF. The rearrangement uses TRBV29-1 and TRBJ1-5; the D gene is possibly TRBD1 (5 bases). Per germline, CDR1 SQVTM and CDR2 ANQGSEA. The length of the CDR3 is 14 residues. V lost 6 bases and J 1 base, leaving 13 bases between the germline ends.

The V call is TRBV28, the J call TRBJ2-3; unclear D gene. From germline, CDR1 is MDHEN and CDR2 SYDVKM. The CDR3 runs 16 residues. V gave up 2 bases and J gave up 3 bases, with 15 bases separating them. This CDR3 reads CASSLRYGERTDTQYF. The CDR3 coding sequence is TGTGCCAGCAGTTTAAGGTATGGCGAAAGGACAGATACGCAGTATTTT.

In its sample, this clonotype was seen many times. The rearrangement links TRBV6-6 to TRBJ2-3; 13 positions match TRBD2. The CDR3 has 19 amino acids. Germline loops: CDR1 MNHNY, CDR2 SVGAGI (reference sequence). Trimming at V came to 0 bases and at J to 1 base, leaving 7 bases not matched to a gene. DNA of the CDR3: TGTGCCAGCAGTTACTCGAAACTAGCGGGAGGGCCGCGCACAGATACGCAGTATTTT. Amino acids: CASSYSKLAGGPRTDTQYF.

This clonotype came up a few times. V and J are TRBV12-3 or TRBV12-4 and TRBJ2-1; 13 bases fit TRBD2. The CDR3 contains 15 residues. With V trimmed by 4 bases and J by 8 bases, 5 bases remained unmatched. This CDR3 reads CASSSRTSGSDEQFF. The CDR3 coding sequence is TGTGCCAGCAGTTCCCGGACTAGCGGGAGTGATGAGCAGTTCTTC.

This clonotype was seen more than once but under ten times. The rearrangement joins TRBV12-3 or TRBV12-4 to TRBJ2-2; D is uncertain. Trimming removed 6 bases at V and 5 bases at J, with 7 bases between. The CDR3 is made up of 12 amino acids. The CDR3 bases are TGTGCCAGCAGACCTGCTACCGGGGAGCTGTTTTTT. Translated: CASRPATGELFF.

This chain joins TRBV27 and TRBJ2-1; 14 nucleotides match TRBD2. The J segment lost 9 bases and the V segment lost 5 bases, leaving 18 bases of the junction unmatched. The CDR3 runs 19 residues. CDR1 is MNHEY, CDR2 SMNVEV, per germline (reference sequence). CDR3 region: CASSGGGLAGVLRIGEQFF. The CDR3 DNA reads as TGTGCCAGCAGTGGGGGGGGACTAGCGGGAGTTTTACGAATCGGTGAGCAGTTCTTC.

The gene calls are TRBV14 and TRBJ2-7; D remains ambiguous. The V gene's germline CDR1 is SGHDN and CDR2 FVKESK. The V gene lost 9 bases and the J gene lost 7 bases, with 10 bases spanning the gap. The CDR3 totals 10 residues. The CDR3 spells CARTRMEQYF. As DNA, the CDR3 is TGTGCCAGGACAAGGATGGAGCAGTACTTC.

The CDR3: CASSPSGSIIDEQFF. The CDR3 DNA reads TGTGCCAGCAGCCCTAGCGGGAGCATTATTGATGAGCAGTTCTTC. The V call is TRBV14, the J call TRBJ2-1, with 10 bases aligning to TRBD2. Trimming at V came to 4 bases and at J to 8 bases, leaving 8 bases not matched to a gene. CDR1 and CDR2 from the germline V gene are SGHDN and FVKESK. The CDR3 is made up of 15 amino acids. Using reference TRBV14 and TRBJ2-1 for the parts outside the CDR3, the full variable domain is EAGVTQFPSHSVIEKGQTVTLRCDPISGHDNLYWYRRVMGKEIKFLLHFVKESKQDESGMPNNRFLAERTGGTYSTLKVQPAELEDSGVYFCASSPSGSIIDEQFFGPGTRLTVL.

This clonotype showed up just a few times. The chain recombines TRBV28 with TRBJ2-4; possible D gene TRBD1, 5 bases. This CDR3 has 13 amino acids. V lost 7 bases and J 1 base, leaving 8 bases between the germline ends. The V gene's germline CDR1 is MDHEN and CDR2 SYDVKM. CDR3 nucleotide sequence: TGTGCCAGCACGACAGTGGCCAAAAACATTCAGTACTTC. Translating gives CASTTVAKNIQYF.

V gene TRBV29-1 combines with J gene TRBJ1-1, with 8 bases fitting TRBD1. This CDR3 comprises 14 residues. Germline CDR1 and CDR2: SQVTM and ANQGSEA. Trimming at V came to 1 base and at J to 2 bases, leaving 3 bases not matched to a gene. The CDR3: CSVEGGTGNTEAFF. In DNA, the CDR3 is TGCAGCGTTGAAGGGGGGACAGGTAACACTGAAGCTTTCTTT.

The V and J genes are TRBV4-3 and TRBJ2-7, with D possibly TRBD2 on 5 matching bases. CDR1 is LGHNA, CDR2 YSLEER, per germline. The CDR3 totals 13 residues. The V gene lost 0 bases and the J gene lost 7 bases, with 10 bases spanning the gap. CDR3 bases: TGCGCCAGCAGCCAAGACGAGTGGAGGGAGCAGTACTTC. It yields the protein CASSQDEWREQYF.

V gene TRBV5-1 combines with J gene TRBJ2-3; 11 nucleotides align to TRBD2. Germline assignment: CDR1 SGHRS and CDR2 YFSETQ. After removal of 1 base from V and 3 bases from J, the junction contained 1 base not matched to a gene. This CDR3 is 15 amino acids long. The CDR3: CASSLPSGRTDTQYF. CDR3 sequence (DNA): TGCGCCAGCAGCTTGCCTAGCGGGAGGACAGATACGCAGTATTTT.

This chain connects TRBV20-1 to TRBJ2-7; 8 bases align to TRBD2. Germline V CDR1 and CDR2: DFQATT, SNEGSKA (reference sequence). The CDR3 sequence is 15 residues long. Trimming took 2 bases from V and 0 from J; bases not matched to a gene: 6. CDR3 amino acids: CSARRPGGSSYEQYF. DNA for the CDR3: TGCAGTGCTAGACGCCCGGGGGGGAGCTCCTACGAGCAGTACTTC.

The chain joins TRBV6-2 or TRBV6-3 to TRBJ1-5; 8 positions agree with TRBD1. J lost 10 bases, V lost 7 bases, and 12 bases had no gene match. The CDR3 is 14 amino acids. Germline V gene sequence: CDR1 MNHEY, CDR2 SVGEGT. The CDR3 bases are TGTGCCAGCATTGAGACAGGGGTGTCTGGTCCCCAGCATTTT. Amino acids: CASIETGVSGPQHF.

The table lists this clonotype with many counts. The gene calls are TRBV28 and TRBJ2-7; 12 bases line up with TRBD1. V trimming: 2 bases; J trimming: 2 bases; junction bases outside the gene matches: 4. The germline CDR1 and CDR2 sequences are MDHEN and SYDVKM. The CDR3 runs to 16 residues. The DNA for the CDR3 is TGTGCCAGCAGTTTAACTGGGACAGGGGGCGCCTACGAGCAGTACTTC. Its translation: CASSLTGTGGAYEQYF.

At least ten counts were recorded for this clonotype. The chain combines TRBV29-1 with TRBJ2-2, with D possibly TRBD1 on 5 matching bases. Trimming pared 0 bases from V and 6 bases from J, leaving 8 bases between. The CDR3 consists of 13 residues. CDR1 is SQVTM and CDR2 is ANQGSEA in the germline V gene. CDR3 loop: CSVEDRVAGELFF. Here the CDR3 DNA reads TGCAGCGTTGAAGACAGGGTAGCCGGGGAGCTGTTTTTT.

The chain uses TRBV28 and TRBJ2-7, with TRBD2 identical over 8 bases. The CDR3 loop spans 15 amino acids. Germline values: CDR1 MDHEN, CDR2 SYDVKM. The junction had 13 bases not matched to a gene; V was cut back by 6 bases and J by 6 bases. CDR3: CASSQVFAGGSEQYF. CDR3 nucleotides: TGTGCCAGCAGCCAGGTTTTCGCGGGAGGCTCCGAGCAGTACTTC.

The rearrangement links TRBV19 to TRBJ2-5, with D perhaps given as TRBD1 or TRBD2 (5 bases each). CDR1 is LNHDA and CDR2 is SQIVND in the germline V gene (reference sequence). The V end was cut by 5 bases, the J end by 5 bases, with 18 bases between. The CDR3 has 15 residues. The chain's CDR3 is CASSPGAAVRETQYF. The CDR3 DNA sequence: TGTGCCAGTAGTCCTGGGGCAGCGGTTCGGGAGACCCAGTACTTC.

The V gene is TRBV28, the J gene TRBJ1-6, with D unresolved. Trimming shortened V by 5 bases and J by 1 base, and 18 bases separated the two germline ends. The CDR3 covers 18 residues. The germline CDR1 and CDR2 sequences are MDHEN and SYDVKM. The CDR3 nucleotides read TGTGCCAGCAGTCTTCCCTCCTTGGGAAGGTCCTATAATTCACCCCTCCACTTT. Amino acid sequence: CASSLPSLGRSYNSPLHF.

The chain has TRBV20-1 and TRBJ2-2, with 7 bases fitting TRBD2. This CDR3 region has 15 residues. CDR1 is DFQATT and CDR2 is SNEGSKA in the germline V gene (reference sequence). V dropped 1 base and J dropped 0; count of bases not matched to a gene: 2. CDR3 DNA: TGCAGTGCTAGAGGACTAGCTCCGAACACCGGGGAGCTGTTTTTT. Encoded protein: CSARGLAPNTGELFF.

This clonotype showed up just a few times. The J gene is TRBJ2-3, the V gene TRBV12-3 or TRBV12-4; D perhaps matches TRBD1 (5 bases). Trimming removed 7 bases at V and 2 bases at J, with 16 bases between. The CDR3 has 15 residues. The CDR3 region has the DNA TGTGCCAGCACCCATAGGGGCATATCCACAGATACGCAGTATTTT. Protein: CASTHRGISTDTQYF.

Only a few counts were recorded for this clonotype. The CDR3 nucleotides are TGTGCCAGCAGTCTAGTCGCTGGTTATGAGCAGTTCTTC. Translating it yields CASSLVAGYEQFF. The V gene is TRBV6-5, the J gene TRBJ2-1; D not certain. V was shortened by 5 bases and J by 8 bases, with 13 bases between the two germline ends. This CDR3 is built from 13 residues. CDR1 is MNHEY and CDR2 is SVGAGI in the germline V gene.

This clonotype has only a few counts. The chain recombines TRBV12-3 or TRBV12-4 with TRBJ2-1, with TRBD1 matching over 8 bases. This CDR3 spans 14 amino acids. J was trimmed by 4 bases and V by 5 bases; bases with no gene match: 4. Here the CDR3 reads CASSIRGRYNEQFF. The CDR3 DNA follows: TGTGCCAGCAGTATCAGGGGGCGGTACAATGAGCAGTTCTTC.

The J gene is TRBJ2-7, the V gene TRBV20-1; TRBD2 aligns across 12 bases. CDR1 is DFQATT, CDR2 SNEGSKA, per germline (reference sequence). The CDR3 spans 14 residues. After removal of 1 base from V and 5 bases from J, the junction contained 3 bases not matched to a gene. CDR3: CSARGLAGDNEQYF. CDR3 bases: TGCAGTGCTAGAGGACTAGCGGGAGACAACGAGCAGTACTTC.

The CDR3 reads CAWSRNEQFF. CDR3 nucleotides: TGTGCCTGGAGTAGGAATGAGCAGTTCTTC. V and J are TRBV30 and TRBJ2-1; D is unresolved. Germline CDR1 GTSNPN, CDR2 SVGIG (reference sequence). The CDR3 loop spans 10 amino acids. Trimming pared 2 bases from V and 7 bases from J, leaving 3 bases between. Full variable domain (remainder filled in from reference TRBV30 and TRBJ2-1): SQTIHQWPATLVQPVGSPLSLECTVEGTSNPNLYWYRQAAGRGLQLLFYSVGIGQISSEVPQNLSASRPQDRQFILSSKKLLLSDSGFYLCAWSRNEQFFGPGTRLTVL.

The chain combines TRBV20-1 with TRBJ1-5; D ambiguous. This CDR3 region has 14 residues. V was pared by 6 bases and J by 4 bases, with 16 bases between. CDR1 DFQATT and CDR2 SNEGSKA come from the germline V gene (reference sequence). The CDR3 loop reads CSADPRLRNQPQHF. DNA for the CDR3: TGCAGTGCCGATCCCCGACTGCGGAATCAGCCCCAGCATTTT.